This T cell receptor (beta chain) was recovered during a study of blood T cell repertoires in COVID-19. Across the study: The origin of the acute and convalescent COVID-19 samples was the United States, Italy and Spain. T cells, B-cell-depleted T cells, or PBMCs supplied cDNA or gDNA.

The V gene end was trimmed by 9 bases and the J gene end by 6 bases; junction bases not matched to a gene: 9. The CDR3 is 13 residues long. CDR1 and CDR2 (germline): SNHLY, FYNNEI. Original data processing: Reference gene primer amplification yielded estimated nucleated cell counts. Data came from immunoSEQ multiplex PCR; TCRdb stores just in-frame clones and leaves some out. V, J and clone size are taken as reported in that table, and D and trimming were inferred from the DNA itself. This sample carries 100,000 to 150,000 clones, 84% of them seen once, and the ten largest clones take 9% to 15%. Sequencing was done on a sample of peripheral blood. The V call is TRBV2, the J call TRBJ1-1; 8 bases agree with TRBD1. This TCR was recovered from a woman aged 60-70 years with acute or convalescent COVID-19. This CDR3 reads CARGDRGRPEAFF. CDR3 DNA sequence: TGTGCCAGGGGTGACAGGGGAAGACCTGAAGCTTTCTTT.